The clone carrying this T cell receptor (beta chain) was picked up one time. Its antigen is currently unknown. These data come from a study of OX40 agonist ivuxolimab in advanced cancers. Study conclusions and caveats: The work left the antigen specificity of expanded peripheral T cells undetermined.

The table came from immunoSEQ multiplex PCR; TCRdb's copy has only in-frame clones and leaves some out. The table has about 35,000 clones, 90% to 95% seen once. The CDR3 is 15 amino acids. In germline, CDR1 is LNHNV, CDR2 YYDKDF (reference sequence). Trimming stripped 0 bases from V and 3 bases from J, with 12 bases between. V usage is TRBV15 and J usage is TRBJ2-7; D perhaps matches TRBD1 (6 bases). The specimen comprised CD4+ or CD8+ T cells sorted from blood, sampled in a trial of the OX40 agonist ivuxolimab. The receptor was isolated from an adult with an advanced solid tumor such as melanoma, head and neck, liver or kidney cancer. As DNA, the CDR3 is TGTGCCACCAGCAGAGATTCGGACAGTTACTACGAGCAGTACTTC. Residues: CATSRDSDSYYEQYF.